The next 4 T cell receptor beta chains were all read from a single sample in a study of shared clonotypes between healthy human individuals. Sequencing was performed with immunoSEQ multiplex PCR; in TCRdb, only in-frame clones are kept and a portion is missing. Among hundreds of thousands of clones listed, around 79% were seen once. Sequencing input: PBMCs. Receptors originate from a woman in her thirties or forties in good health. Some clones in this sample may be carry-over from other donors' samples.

CDR3 bases: TGTGCCAGCAGTAACTTCGGAGCAGGGGACTGGGAGCAGTACTTC. Translating it yields CASSNFGAGDWEQYF. J is TRBJ2-5 and V is TRBV27, with D perhaps TRBD1 or TRBD2 (6 bases each). V was trimmed by 5 bases and J by 11 bases, leaving 24 bases between them. Germline values: CDR1 MNHEY, CDR2 SMNVEV (reference sequence). This CDR3 has 15 amino acids.

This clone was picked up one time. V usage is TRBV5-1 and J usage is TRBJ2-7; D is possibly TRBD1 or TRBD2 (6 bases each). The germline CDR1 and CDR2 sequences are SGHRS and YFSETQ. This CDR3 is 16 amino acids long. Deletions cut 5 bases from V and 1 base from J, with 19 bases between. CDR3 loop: CASRLVSTGGSYEQYF. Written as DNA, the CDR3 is TGCGCCAGCAGGCTTGTCTCGACAGGAGGGTCCTACGAGCAGTACTTC. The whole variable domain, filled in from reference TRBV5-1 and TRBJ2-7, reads KAGVTQTPRYLIKTRGQQVTLSCSPISGHRSVSWYQQTPGQGLQFLFEYFSETQRNKGNFPGRFSGRQFSNSRSEMNVSTLELGDSALYLCASRLVSTGGSYEQYFGPGTRLTVT.

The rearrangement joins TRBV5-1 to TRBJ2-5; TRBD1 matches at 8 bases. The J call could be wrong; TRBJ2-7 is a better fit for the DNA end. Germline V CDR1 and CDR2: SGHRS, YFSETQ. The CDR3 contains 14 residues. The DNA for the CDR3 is TGCGCCAGCAGCTCTCAGGGGGCTGCCTACGAGCAGTACTTC. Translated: CASSSQGAAYEQYF.

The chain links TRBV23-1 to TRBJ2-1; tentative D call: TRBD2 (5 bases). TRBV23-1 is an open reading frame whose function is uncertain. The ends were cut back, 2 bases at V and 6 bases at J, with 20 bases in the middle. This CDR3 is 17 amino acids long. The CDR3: CASSQKFFGLHVNEQFF. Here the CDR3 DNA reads TGCGCCAGCAGTCAAAAGTTTTTCGGACTCCATGTCAATGAGCAGTTCTTC.